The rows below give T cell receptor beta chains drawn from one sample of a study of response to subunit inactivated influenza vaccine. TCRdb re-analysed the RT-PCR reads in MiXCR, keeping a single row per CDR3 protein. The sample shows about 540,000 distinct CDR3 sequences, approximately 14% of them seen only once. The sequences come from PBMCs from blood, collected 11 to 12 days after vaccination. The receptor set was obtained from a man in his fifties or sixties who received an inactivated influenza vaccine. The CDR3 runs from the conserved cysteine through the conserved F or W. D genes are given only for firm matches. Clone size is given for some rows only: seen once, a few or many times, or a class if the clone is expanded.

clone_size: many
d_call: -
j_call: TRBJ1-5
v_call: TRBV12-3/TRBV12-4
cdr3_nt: TGTGCCAGCAGTTCCAACAGGGAACAGCCCCAGCATTTT
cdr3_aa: CASSSNREQPQHF

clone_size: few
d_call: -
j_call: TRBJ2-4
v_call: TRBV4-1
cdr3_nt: TGCGCCAGCAGCGGCCAGGGGGCCAAAAACATTCAGTACTTC
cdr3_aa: CASSGQGAKNIQYF

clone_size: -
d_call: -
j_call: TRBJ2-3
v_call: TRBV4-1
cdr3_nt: TGCGCCACCAGCCAGGCGAACACGGGGAATACGCAGTATTTT
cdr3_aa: CATSQANTGNTQYF

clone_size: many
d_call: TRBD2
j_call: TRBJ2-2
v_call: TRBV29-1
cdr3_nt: TGCAGCGTTGAAGATCGGGCTAGCGGGAACACCGGGGAGCTGTTTTTT
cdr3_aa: CSVEDRASGNTGELFF

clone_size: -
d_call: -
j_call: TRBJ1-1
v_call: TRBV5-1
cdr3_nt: TGCGCCAGCAGCCTAAGGGGGTCGGTGTCTAGCACTGAAGCTTTCTTT
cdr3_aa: CASSLRGSVSSTEAFF

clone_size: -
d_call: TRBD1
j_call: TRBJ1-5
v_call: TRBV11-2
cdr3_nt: TGTGCCAGCAGCTTACGGCAGGGGGCCTCTACTTTATATAGCAATCAGCCCCAGCATTTT
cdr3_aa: CASSLRQGASTLYSNQPQHF

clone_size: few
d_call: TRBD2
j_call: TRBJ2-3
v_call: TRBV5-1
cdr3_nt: TGCGCCAGCAGCTCGTCCGGGACTAGCGGGAGTTCGGGGTATACGCAGTATTTT
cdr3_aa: CASSSSGTSGSSGYTQYF

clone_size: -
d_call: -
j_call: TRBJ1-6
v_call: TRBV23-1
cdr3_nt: TGCGCCAGCAGTCAATACCCGAGACAGATCCTTTATAGGTCACCCCTCCACTTT
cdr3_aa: CASSQYPRQILYRSPLHF

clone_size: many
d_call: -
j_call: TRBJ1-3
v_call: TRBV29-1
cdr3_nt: TGCGGCAAGCAAGAGGGTGGAAACACCATATATTTT
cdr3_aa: CGKQEGGNTIYF

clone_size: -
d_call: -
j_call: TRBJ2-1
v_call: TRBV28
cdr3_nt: TGTGCCGGGACCCGGGGGAGAGGAAAGAATGAGCAGTTCTTC
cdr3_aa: CAGTRGRGKNEQFF

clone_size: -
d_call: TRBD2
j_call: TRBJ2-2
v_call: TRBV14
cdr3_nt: TGTGCCAGCAGCCGATGGGACTACTATAACACCGGGGAGCTGTTTTTT
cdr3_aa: CASSRWDYYNTGELFF

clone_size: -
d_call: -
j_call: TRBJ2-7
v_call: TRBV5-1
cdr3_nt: TGCGCCAGCAGCGGGGGGGGCATCCCCTCCTACGAGCAGTACTTC
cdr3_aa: CASSGGGIPSYEQYF

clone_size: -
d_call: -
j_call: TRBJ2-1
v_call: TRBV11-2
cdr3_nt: TGTGCCAGCAGCTTTGTTGCGGGGAATGAGCAGTTCTTC
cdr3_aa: CASSFVAGNEQFF

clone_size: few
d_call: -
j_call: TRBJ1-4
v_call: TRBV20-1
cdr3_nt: TGCAGTGCTAGCGTTCAGTTTAATGAAAAACTGTTTTTT
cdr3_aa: CSASVQFNEKLFF

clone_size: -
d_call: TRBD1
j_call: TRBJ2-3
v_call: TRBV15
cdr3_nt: TGTGCCACCAGCAGAGATTGGACAGGGGGAGACACAGATACGCAGTATTTT
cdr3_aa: CATSRDWTGGDTDTQYF

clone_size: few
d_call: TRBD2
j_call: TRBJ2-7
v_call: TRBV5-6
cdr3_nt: TGTGCCAGCAGCTTCGAACTAGCGGAGGCCTACGAGCAGTACTTC
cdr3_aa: CASSFELAEAYEQYF

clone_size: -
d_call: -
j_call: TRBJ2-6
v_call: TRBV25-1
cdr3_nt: TGTGCCAGCAGTGACCCTAGGATTGGGGCCAACGTCCTGACTTTC
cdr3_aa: CASSDPRIGANVLTF

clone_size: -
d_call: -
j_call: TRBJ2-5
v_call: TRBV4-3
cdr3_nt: TGCGCCAGCAGCCCCCGGGTAGCAGCAGAGACCCAGTACTTC
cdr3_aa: CASSPRVAAETQYF

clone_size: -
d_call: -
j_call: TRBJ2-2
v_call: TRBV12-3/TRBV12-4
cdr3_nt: TGTGCCAGCAGTTTAGGAGGACAACGCACCGGGGAGCTGTTTTTT
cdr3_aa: CASSLGGQRTGELFF

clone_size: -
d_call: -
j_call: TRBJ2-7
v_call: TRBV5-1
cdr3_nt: TGCGCCAGCAGCTTGAAGTGGGGGCAGTACGAGCAGTACTTC
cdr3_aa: CASSLKWGQYEQYF

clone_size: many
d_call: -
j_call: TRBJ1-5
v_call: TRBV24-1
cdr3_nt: TGTGCCACCAGTGCTAGCAATCAGCCCCAGCATTTT
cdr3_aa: CATSASNQPQHF

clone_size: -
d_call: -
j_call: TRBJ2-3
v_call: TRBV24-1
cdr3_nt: TGTGCCACCAGTGCTAGCGTCAGCACAGATACGCAGTATTTT
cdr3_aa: CATSASVSTDTQYF

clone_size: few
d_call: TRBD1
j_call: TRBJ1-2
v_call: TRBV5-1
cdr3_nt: TGCGCCAGCAGCACCACCGGGACAGGGGGCCATGGCTACACCTTC
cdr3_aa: CASSTTGTGGHGYTF

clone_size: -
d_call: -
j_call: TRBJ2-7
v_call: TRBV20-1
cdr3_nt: TGCAGTGCTTTGACAGGGAGGTACGAGCAGTACTTC
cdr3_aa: CSALTGRYEQYF

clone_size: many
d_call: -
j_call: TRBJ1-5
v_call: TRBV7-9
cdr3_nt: TGTGCCAGCAGCTTAGGGGATTATAGCAATCAGCCCCAGCATTTT
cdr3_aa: CASSLGDYSNQPQHF

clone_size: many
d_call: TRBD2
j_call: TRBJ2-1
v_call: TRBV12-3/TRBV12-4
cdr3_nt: TGTGCCAGCAGTCCACTCACTAGCGGGAGTTTTAATGAGCAGTTCTTC
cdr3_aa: CASSPLTSGSFNEQFF

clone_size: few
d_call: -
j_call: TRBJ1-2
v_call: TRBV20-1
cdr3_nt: TGCAGTGCTAGCGATCTGAGGGGACACAACTATGGCTACACCTTC
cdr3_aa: CSASDLRGHNYGYTF

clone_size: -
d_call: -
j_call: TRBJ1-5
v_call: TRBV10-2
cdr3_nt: TGCGCCAGCAGTGAGCAATCAGGGAACAATCAGCCCCAGCATTTT
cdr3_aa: CASSEQSGNNQPQHF

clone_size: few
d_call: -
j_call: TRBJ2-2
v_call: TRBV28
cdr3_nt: TGTGCCAGCAGTCTACTCGGGAGAGACACCGGGGAGCTGTTTTTT
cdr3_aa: CASSLLGRDTGELFF

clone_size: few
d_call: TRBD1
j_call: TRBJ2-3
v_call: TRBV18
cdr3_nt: TGTGCCAGCTCACCACCGACAGGGGGCGGTTGGACAGATACGCAGTATTTT
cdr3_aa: CASSPPTGGGWTDTQYF

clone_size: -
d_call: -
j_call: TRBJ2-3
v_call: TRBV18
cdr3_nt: TGTGCCAGCTCACTGGGGATAGCGGAAAGCACAGATACGCAGTATTTT
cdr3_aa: CASSLGIAESTDTQYF

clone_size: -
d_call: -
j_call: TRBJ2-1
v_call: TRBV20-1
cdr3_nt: TGCAGTGCTAGACAATCGGGCGCCCCCTACAATGAGCAGTTCTTC
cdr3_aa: CSARQSGAPYNEQFF

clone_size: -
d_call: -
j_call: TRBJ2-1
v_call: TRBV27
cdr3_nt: TGTGCCAGCAGTCAGGGACTGGAAGCCTACAATGAGCAGTTCTTC
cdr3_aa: CASSQGLEAYNEQFF

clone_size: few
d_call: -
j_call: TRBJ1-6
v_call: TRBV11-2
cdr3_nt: TGTGCCACACCCGGGGAGGGAGCTGGTTCACCCCTCCACTTT
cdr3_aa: CATPGEGAGSPLHF

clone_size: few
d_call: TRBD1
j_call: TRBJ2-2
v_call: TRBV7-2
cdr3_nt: TGTGCCAGCAGCTCGACAGGGCGAGCCGGGGAGCTGTTTTTT
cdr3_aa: CASSSTGRAGELFF

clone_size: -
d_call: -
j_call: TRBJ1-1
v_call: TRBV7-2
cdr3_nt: TGTGCCAGCAGCTTAGACCCGACGGACACTGAAGCTTTCTTT
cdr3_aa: CASSLDPTDTEAFF

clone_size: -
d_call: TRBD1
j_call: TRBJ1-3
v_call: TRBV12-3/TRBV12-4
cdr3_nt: TGTGCCAGCAACAGGGGGTCTGGAAACACCATATATTTT
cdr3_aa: CASNRGSGNTIYF

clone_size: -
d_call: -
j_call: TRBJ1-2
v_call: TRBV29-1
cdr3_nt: TGCAGCGTTGGGGCAGGCGGTGGCTACACCTTC
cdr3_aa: CSVGAGGGYTF

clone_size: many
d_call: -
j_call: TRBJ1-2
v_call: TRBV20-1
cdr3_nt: TGCAGTGCTAGAAGCTATGGCTACACCTTC
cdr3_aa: CSARSYGYTF

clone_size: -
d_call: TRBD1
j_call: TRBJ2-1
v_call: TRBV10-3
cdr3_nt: TGTGCCATCAGTGACTTAGGGGGCCCCCTCAATGAGCAGTTCTTC
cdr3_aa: CAISDLGGPLNEQFF

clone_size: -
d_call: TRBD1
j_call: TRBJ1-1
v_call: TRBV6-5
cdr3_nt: TGTGCCAGCACTTTAAACAGGGGTGGGAGCACTGAAGCTTTCTTT
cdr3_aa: CASTLNRGGSTEAFF

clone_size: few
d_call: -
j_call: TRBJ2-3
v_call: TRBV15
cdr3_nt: TGTGCCACCAAGGTCGGGAATCAGGCGTCAGATACGCAGTATTTT
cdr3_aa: CATKVGNQASDTQYF